In its sample, the clone carrying this TCR beta chain was seen a few times. The antigen remains undetermined. These data come from a study of CD8 T cells in ankylosing spondylitis. V dropped 11 bases and J dropped 6; count of bases not matched to a gene: 11. Germline V gene lookup returns CDR1 ENHRY and CDR2 SYGVKD. The CDR3 extends over 14 amino acids. TCRdb processed the 5' RACE reads anew with MiXCR; each CDR3 protein has one entry. The sample lists just under 550,000 distinct CDR3 sequences, over 9.5% occurring once. Findings and limits, study-wide: Characteristic, it appeared, of ankylosing spondylitis blood was a TCR beta motif of about eight highly homologous variants.

The specimen was blood, either unsorted or a sorted T cell fraction (not recorded which). This receptor was obtained from a male donor with ankylosing spondylitis. The J gene is TRBJ2-2, the V gene TRBV10-3; 8 positions agree with TRBD2. The CDR3 is CAAQQRERSGELFF. CDR3 DNA: TGTGCCGCCCAACAGCGGGAGCGATCCGGGGAGCTGTTTTTT.